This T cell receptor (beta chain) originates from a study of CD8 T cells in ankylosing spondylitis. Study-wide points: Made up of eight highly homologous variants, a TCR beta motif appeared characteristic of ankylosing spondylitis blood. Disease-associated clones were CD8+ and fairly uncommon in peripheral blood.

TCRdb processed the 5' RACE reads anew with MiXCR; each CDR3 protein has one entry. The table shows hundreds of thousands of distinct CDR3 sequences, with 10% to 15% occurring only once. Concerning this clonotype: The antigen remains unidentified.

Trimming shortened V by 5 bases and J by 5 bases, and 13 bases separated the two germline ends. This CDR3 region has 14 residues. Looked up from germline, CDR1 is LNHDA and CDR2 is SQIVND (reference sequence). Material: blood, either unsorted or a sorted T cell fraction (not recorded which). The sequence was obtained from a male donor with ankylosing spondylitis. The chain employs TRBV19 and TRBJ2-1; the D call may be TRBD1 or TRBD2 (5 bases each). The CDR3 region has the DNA TGTGCCAGTAGTCCGAGGGGACCCAACAATGAGCAGTTCTTC. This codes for CASSPRGPNNEQFF.